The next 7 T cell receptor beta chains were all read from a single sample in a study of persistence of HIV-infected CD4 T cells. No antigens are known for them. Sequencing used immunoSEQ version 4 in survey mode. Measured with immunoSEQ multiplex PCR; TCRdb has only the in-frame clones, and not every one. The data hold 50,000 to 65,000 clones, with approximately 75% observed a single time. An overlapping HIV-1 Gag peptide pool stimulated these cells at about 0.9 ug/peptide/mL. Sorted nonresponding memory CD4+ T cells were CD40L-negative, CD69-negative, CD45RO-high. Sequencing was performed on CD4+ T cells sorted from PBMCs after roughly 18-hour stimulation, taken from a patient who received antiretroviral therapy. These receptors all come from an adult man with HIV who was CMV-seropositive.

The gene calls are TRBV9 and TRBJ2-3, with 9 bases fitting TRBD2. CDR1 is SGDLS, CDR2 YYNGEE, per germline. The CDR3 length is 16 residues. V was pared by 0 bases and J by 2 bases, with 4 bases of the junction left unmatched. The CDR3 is CASSVGLADYTDTQYF. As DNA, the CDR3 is TGTGCCAGCAGCGTAGGACTAGCGGACTACACAGATACGCAGTATTTT.

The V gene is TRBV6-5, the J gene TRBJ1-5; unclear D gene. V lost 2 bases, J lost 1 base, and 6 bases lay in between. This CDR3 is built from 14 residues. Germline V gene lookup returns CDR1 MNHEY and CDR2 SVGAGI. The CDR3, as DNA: TGTGCCAGCAGTTACGGGCAGAGCAATCAGCCCCAGCATTTT. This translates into CASSYGQSNQPQHF.

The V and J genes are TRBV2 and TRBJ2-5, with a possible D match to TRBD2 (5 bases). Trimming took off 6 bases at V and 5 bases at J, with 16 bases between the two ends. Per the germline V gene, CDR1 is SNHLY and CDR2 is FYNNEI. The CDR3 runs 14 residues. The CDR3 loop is CASSLLEGGETQYF. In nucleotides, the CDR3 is TGTGCCAGCAGCCTTTTAGAGGGCGGGGAGACCCAGTACTTC.

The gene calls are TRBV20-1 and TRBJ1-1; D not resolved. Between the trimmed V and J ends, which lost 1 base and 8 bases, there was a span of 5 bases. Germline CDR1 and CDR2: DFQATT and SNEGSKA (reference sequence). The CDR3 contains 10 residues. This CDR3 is CSARAPEAFF. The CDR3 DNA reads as TGCAGTGCTAGAGCCCCCGAAGCTTTCTTT.

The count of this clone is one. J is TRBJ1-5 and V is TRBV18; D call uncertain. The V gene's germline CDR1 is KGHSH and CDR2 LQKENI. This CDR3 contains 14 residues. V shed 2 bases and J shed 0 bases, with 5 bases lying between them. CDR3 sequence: CASSPGSSNQPQHF. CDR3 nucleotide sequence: TGTGCCAGCTCACCAGGGAGTAGCAATCAGCCCCAGCATTTT.

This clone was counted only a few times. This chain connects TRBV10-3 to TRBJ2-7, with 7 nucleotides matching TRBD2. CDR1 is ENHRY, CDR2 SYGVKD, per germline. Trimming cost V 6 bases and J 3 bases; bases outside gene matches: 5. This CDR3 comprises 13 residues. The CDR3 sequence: CAIRGVAGYEQYF. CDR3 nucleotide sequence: TGTGCCATCAGGGGGGTAGCGGGCTACGAGCAGTACTTC.

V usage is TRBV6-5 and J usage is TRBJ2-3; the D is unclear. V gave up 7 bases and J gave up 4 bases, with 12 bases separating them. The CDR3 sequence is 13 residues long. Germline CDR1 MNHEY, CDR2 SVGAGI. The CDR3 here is CASISPWSDTQYF. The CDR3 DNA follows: TGTGCCAGCATTTCACCCTGGTCAGATACGCAGTATTTT.